A selection of T cell receptor beta chains follows, all from one sample in a study of HIV-infected patients and healthy controls. Via MiXCR, TCRdb re-called the 5' RACE reads, giving one row per CDR3 protein. The profile covers 15,000 to 20,000 distinct CDR3 sequences, with about 5% appearing a single time and under 2% taken by the ten largest. The sample comprised blood. These receptor sequences come from an adult in good health. Each CDR3 is given with its conserved first and last residue. D genes are given only for firm matches. Clone size is stated in some rows and not others, as once, few, many or a class when expanded.

d_gene,j_gene,abundance,v_gene,CDR3aa,CDR3nt
TRBD1,TRBJ1-2,NA,TRBV6-5,CASSYSPGQGAVYGYTF,TGTGCCAGCAGTTACTCGCCGGGACAGGGGGCTGTCTATGGCTACACCTTC
NA,TRBJ2-1,many,TRBV7-2,CASSFSGLYNEQFF,TGTGCCAGCAGCTTTAGCGGACTCTACAATGAGCAGTTCTTC
NA,TRBJ1-1,few,TRBV7-2,CASSITGQAFF,TGTGCCAGCAGCATCACCGGCCAAGCTTTCTTT
NA,TRBJ1-1,NA,TRBV29-1,CSVGYNMNTEALF,TGCAGCGTTGGGTACAACATGAACACTGAAGCTTTATTT
NA,TRBJ2-1,NA,TRBV7-2,CASSPRAPSYNEQFF,TGTGCCAGCAGCCCCCGGGCCCCCTCCTACAATGAGCAGTTCTTC
TRBD2,TRBJ2-3,many,TRBV9,CASSQGLAGAGTQYF,TGTGCCAGCAGCCAGGGACTAGCGGGGGCCGGGACGCAGTATTTT
NA,TRBJ2-5,few,TRBV6-6,CASRQFQVQETQYF,TGTGCCAGCCGACAATTTCAGGTTCAAGAGACCCAGTACTTC
TRBD2,TRBJ2-3,many,TRBV7-2,CASSLVGLAGLVTQYF,TGTGCCAGCAGCTTAGTTGGGCTAGCGGGACTCGTTACGCAGTATTTT
NA,TRBJ1-2,NA,TRBV7-8,CASSPSIFFAGYTF,TGTGCCAGCAGCCCAAGTATTTTTTTTGCTGGCTACACCTTC
NA,TRBJ1-1,many,TRBV20-1,CSAALSAEAFF,TGCAGTGCTGCCCTGAGCGCTGAAGCTTTCTTT
NA,TRBJ1-3,few,TRBV20-1,CSAREATAGNTIYF,TGCAGTGCTAGAGAAGCGACAGCTGGAAACACCATATATTTT
NA,TRBJ1-5,medium-sized,TRBV2,CASAIRGQPQHF,TGTGCCAGCGCCATCCGGGGGCAGCCCCAGCATTTT
NA,TRBJ1-4,medium-sized,TRBV20-1,CSASRLGEKLFF,TGCAGTGCTAGTAGGCTAGGTGAAAAACTGTTTTTT
NA,TRBJ2-2,many,TRBV7-2,CASSSRGGASGELFF,TGTGCCAGCAGCTCTCGAGGGGGGGCCTCCGGGGAGCTGTTTTTT
TRBD1,TRBJ2-3,NA,TRBV18,CASSSGQGARGLTSTDTQYF,TGTGCCAGCTCATCCGGACAGGGGGCTAGAGGACTTACTAGCACAGATACGCAGTATTTT
TRBD1,TRBJ2-7,many,TRBV13,CASSLGRVGGREQYF,TGTGCCAGCAGCTTAGGGAGGGTAGGGGGCCGGGAGCAGTACTTC
TRBD2,TRBJ2-3,many,TRBV3-1,CASSQVRRGGTDTQYF,TGTGCCAGCAGCCAAGTCAGGCGGGGGGGCACAGATACGCAGTATTTT
NA,TRBJ2-7,many,TRBV6-2/TRBV6-3,CASRPTGVSVTEQYF,TGTGCCAGCAGACCGACGGGGGTTTCAGTTACCGAGCAGTACTTC
NA,TRBJ2-5,many,TRBV5-1,CASSPRLVETQYF,TGCGCCAGCAGCCCGCGACTAGTAGAGACCCAGTACTTC
TRBD2,TRBJ2-7,medium-sized,TRBV10-3,CAISASGGAGYEQYF,TGTGCCATCAGTGCCAGCGGGGGGGCCGGATACGAGCAGTACTTC
NA,TRBJ1-1,many,TRBV9,CASRPIGWDAEAFF,TGTGCCAGCAGACCCATAGGCTGGGACGCTGAAGCTTTCTTT
NA,TRBJ2-3,many,TRBV6-2/TRBV6-3,CASSYGLADTQYF,TGTGCCAGCAGTTATGGGCTCGCAGATACGCAGTATTTT
NA,TRBJ1-6,many,TRBV3-1,CASSQRDTYNSPLHF,TGTGCCAGCAGCCAGCGGGACACCTATAATTCACCCCTCCACTTT
TRBD2,TRBJ2-1,medium-sized,TRBV9,CASSVVGSGGLSWAEQFF,TGTGCCAGCAGCGTAGTGGGTAGCGGGGGGCTGTCCTGGGCCGAGCAGTTCTTC
TRBD1,TRBJ1-6,medium-sized,TRBV20-1,CSARDPDRVYSPLHF,TGCAGTGCTAGAGACCCGGACAGGGTTTATTCACCCCTCCACTTT
NA,TRBJ2-1,many,TRBV11-3,CASSSMSSYNEQFF,TGTGCCAGCAGCTCAATGAGCTCCTACAATGAGCAGTTCTTC
NA,TRBJ2-2,medium-sized,TRBV13,CASRLRGGLQNTGELFF,TGTGCCAGCAGGCTTAGGGGTGGACTGCAGAACACCGGGGAGCTGTTTTTT
NA,TRBJ1-4,many,TRBV18,CASSPRSSRSNEKLFF,TGTGCCAGCTCACCCCGATCGTCCCGTTCTAATGAAAAACTGTTTTTT
TRBD2,TRBJ2-5,many,TRBV5-4,CASSSPLAGKTQYF,TGTGCCAGCAGCTCGCCACTAGCGGGGAAGACCCAGTACTTC
NA,TRBJ2-7,many,TRBV20-1,CSARDLVEARVAASYEQYF,TGCAGTGCTAGAGATCTGGTGGAGGCTAGGGTAGCGGCATCCTACGAGCAGTACTTC
TRBD1,TRBJ2-3,many,TRBV14,CASSQDLPGQGVADTQYF,TGTGCCAGCAGCCAAGATCTCCCGGGACAGGGGGTCGCAGATACGCAGTATTTT
NA,TRBJ2-5,many,TRBV7-2,CASSPGHRQETQYF,TGTGCCAGCAGCCCCGGGCACCGACAGGAGACCCAGTACTTC
TRBD1,TRBJ1-4,many,TRBV7-9,CASSSGTDFEKLFF,TGTGCCAGCAGCTCAGGGACAGATTTTGAAAAACTGTTTTTT
NA,TRBJ1-3,NA,TRBV5-1,CASSSVFGPGNTIYF,TGCGCCAGCAGCTCCGTCTTCGGACCGGGAAACACCATATATTTT
NA,TRBJ2-7,medium-sized,TRBV6-2/TRBV6-3,CATRGVGGYEQYF,TGTGCCACCAGAGGTGTCGGGGGCTACGAGCAGTACTTC
NA,TRBJ2-2,many,TRBV25-1,CASTLGRGVGTGELFF,TGTGCCAGCACACTGGGTCGGGGAGTAGGCACCGGGGAGCTGTTTTTT